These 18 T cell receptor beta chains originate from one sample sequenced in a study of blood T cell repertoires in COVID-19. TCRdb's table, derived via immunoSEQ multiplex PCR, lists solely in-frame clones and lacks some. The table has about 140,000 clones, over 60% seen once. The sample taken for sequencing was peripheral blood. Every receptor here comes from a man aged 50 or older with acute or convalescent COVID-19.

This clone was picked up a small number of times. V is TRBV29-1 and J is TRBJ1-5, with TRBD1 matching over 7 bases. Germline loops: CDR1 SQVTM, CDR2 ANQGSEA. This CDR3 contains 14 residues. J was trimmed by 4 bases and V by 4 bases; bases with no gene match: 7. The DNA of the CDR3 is TGCAGCGTTGGGGACCGGGACAGAAATCAGCCCCAGCATTTT. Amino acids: CSVGDRDRNQPQHF.

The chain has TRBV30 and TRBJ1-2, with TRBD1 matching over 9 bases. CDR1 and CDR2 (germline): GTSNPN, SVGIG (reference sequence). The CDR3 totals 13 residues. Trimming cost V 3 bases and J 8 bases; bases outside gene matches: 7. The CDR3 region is CAWSRDRGEGYTF. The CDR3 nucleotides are TGTGCCTGGAGCCGAGACAGGGGGGAGGGCTACACCTTC.

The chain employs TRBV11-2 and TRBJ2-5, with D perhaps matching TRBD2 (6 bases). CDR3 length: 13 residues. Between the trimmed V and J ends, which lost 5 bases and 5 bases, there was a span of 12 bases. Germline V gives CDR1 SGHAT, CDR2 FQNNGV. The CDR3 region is CASSGGFVETQYF. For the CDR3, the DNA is TGTGCCAGCAGCGGGGGGTTCGTGGAGACCCAGTACTTC.

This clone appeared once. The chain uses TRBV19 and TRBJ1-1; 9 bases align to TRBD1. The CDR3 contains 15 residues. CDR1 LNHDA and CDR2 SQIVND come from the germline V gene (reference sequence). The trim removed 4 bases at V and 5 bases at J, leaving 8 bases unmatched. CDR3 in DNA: TGTGCCAGTAGTAAGATAGGACAGGGGATGACTGAAGCTTTCTTT. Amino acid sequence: CASSKIGQGMTEAFF. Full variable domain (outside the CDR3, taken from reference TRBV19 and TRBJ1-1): DGGITQSPKYLFRKEGQNVTLSCEQNLNHDAMYWYRQDPGQGLRLIYYSQIVNDFQKGDIAEGYSVSREKKESFPLTVTSAQKNPTAFYLCASSKIGQGMTEAFFGQGTRLTVV.

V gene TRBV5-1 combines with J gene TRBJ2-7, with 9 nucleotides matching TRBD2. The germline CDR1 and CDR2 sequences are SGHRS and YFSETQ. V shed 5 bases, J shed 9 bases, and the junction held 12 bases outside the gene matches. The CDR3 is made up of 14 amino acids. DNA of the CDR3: TGCGCCAGCAGTCCAGCGGGGGGTAAACGAGCGCAGTACTTC. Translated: CASSPAGGKRAQYF.

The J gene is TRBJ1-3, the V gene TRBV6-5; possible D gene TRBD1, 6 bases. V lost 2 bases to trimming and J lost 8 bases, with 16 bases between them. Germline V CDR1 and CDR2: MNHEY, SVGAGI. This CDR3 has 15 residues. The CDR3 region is CASSYVSGRGYTIYF. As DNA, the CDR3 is TGTGCCAGCAGTTACGTAAGCGGCAGGGGATACACCATATATTTT.

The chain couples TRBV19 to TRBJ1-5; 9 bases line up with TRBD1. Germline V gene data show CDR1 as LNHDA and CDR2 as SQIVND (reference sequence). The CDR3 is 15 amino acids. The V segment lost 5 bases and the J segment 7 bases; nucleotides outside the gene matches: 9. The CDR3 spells CASSPRDRAGQPQHF. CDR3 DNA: TGTGCCAGTAGTCCCCGGGACAGGGCAGGCCAGCCCCAGCATTTT.

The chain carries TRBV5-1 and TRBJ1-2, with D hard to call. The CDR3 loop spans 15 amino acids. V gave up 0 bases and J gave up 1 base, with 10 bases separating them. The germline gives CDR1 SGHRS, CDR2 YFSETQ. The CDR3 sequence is CASSLDAGVNYGYTF. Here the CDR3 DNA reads TGCGCCAGCAGCTTGGATGCCGGGGTTAACTATGGCTACACCTTC.

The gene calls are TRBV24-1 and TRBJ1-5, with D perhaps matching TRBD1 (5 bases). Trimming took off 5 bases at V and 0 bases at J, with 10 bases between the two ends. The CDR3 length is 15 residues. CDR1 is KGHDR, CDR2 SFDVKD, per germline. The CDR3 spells CATSGVGDSNQPQHF. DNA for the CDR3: TGTGCCACCAGTGGGGTAGGGGATAGCAATCAGCCCCAGCATTTT.

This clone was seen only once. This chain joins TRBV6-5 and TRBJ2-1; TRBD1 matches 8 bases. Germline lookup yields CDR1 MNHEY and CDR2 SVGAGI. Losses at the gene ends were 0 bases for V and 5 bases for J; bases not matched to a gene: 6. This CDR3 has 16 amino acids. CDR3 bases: TGTGCCAGCAGTTACTCGAGCACGGGACAGGACAATGAGCAGTTCTTC. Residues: CASSYSSTGQDNEQFF.

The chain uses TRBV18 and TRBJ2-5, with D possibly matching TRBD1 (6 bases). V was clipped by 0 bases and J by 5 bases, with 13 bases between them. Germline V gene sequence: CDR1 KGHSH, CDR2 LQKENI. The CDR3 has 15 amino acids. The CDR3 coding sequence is TGTGCCAGCTCACCACCGGCCCCGAGGGGGGAGACCCAGTACTTC. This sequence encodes CASSPPAPRGETQYF.

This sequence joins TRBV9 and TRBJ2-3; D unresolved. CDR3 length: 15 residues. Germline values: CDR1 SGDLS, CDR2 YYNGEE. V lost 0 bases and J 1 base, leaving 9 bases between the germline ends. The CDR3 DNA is TGTGCCAGCAGCGTAGGAGGCAGTCGCACAGATACGCAGTATTTT. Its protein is CASSVGGSRTDTQYF. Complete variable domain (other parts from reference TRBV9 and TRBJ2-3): DSGVTQTPKHLITATGQRVTLRCSPRSGDLSVYWYQQSLDQGLQFLIQYYNGEERAKGNILERFSAQQFPDLHSELNLSSLELGDSALYFCASSVGGSRTDTQYFGPGTRLTVL.

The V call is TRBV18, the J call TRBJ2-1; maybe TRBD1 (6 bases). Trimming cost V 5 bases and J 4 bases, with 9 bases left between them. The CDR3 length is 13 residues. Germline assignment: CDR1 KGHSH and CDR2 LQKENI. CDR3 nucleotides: TGTGCCAGCTCAGGACAGATGTACAATGAGCAGTTCTTC. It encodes CASSGQMYNEQFF.

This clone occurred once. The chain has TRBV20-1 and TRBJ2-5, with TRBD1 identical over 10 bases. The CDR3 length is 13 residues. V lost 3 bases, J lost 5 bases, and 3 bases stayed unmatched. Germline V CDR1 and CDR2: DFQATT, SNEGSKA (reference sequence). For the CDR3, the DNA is TGCAGTGCTAGTGACAGGGGGCTGGAGACCCAGTACTTC. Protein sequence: CSASDRGLETQYF.

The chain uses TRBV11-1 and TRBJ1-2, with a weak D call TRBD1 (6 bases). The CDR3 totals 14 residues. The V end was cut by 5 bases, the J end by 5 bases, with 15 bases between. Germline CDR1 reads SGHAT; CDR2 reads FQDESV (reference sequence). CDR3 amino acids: CASSRAGQGYGYTF. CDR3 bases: TGTGCCAGCAGCCGAGCCGGTCAGGGGTATGGCTACACCTTC.

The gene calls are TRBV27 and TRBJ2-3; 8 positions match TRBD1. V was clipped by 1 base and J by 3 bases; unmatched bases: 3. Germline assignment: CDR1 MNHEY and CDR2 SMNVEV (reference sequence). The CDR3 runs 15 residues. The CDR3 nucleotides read TGTGCCAGCAGTTTATGGACAGGGCGGACAGATACGCAGTATTTT. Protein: CASSLWTGRTDTQYF.

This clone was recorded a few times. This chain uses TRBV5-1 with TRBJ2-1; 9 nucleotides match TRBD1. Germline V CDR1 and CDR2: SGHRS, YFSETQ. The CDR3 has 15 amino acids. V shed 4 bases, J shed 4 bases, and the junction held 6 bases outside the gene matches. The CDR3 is CASSRGQGNYNEQFF. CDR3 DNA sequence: TGCGCCAGCAGCCGGGGACAGGGCAATTACAATGAGCAGTTCTTC.

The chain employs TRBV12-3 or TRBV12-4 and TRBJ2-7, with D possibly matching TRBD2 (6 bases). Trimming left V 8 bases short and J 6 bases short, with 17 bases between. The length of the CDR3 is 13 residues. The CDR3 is CASSLTSQGEQYV. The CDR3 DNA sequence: TGTGCCAGCTCCCTGACTAGTCAAGGCGAGCAGTACGTC.